A selection of T cell receptor beta chains follows, all from one sample in a study of blood T cell repertoires in COVID-19. Sequencing was performed with immunoSEQ multiplex PCR; in TCRdb, only in-frame clones are kept and a portion is missing. The data contain 200,000 to 250,000 clones, more than 75% of them singletons. Sequencing used peripheral blood. These receptors came from a man aged 80 or over with acute or convalescent COVID-19. Both conserved end residues are part of each CDR3. The D gene is left open where the match is weak. Size values are once, few and many counts, or a class for expanded clones, and some rows have none.

J gene	clone size	D gene	V gene	CDR3 protein	CDR3 DNA
TRBJ1-2	once	NA	TRBV6-5	CASSRTEKTNYGYTF	TGTGCCAGCAGCCGGACAGAGAAAACTAACTATGGCTACACCTTC
TRBJ1-5	few	NA	TRBV28	CASTGGGMSNQPQHF	TGTGCCAGCACGGGAGGCGGGATGAGCAATCAGCCCCAGCATTTT
TRBJ2-7	NA	TRBD2	TRBV2	CASRTTSGASYEQYF	TGTGCCAGCAGAACAACTAGCGGGGCCTCCTACGAGCAGTACTTC
TRBJ2-1	NA	TRBD2	TRBV18	CASSPSTSGSSNEQFF	TGTGCCAGCTCACCGTCCACTAGCGGGAGCTCCAATGAGCAGTTCTTC
TRBJ2-1	once	NA	TRBV7-2	CASIRAGTYNEQFF	TGTGCCAGCATTCGGGCGGGGACCTACAATGAGCAGTTCTTC
TRBJ2-3	NA	TRBD2	TRBV28	CASSLRLAGEDTQYF	TGTGCCAGCAGTTTACGACTAGCGGGGGAGGATACGCAGTATTTT
TRBJ2-2	once	TRBD1	TRBV23-1	CASSQLTGSGTGELFF	TGCGCCAGCAGTCAATTGACAGGGTCTGGCACCGGGGAGCTGTTTTTT
TRBJ1-2	NA	NA	TRBV4-3	CASSQNPLTGRSTGYTF	TGCGCCAGCAGCCAAAACCCTCTCACAGGGCGGTCTACTGGCTACACCTTC
TRBJ1-1	NA	NA	TRBV28	CASRRGQLEAFF	TGTGCCAGCAGGCGCGGACAGCTCGAAGCTTTCTTT
TRBJ2-7	few	NA	TRBV4-1	CASSQALRSYEQYF	TGCGCCAGCAGCCAAGCCCTTAGGAGCTACGAGCAGTACTTC
TRBJ1-5	once	NA	TRBV27	CASTPRDKRQPQHF	TGTGCCAGCACTCCCAGGGACAAGCGGCAGCCCCAGCATTTT
TRBJ1-1	NA	TRBD1	TRBV18	CASSRGQGNTEAFF	TGTGCCAGCTCGCGAGGACAGGGTAACACTGAAGCTTTCTTT
TRBJ1-2	NA	TRBD1	TRBV11-2	CASSFPGTGGAGYTF	TGTGCCAGCAGCTTTCCCGGGACAGGGGGGGCTGGCTACACCTTC
TRBJ1-5	few	NA	TRBV6-5	CASRATGIDQPQHF	TGTGCCAGCAGGGCAACAGGGATCGATCAGCCCCAGCATTTT
TRBJ1-1	few	TRBD1	TRBV5-1	CASSRQGAGEEAFF	TGCGCCAGCAGCAGACAGGGTGCGGGTGAAGAAGCTTTCTTT
TRBJ1-3	NA	NA	TRBV10-3	CAISGQGGGNTIYF	TGTGCCATCAGTGGCCAGGGCGGCGGAAACACCATATATTTT
TRBJ1-6	NA	NA	TRBV9	CASSVGTINNSPLHF	TGTGCCAGCAGCGTAGGGACAATTAATAATTCACCCCTCCACTTT
TRBJ2-3	NA	NA	TRBV24-1	CATSEPGTDTQYF	TGTGCCACCAGTGAACCGGGAACAGATACGCAGTATTTT
TRBJ2-3	NA	NA	TRBV15	CATNGYRAGTDTQYF	TGTGCCACCAATGGGTACAGGGCGGGCACAGATACGCAGTATTTT
TRBJ2-7	NA	NA	TRBV11-3	CASSPMSGDEQYF	TGTGCCAGCAGCCCAATGTCCGGGGACGAGCAGTACTTC
TRBJ2-1	NA	TRBD2	TRBV7-2	CASSLSASGGAAEQFF	TGTGCCAGCAGCTTATCGGCTAGCGGGGGGGCAGCTGAGCAGTTCTTC
TRBJ2-3	NA	NA	TRBV3-1/TRBV3-2	CASSQNRETADTQYF	TGTGCCAGCAGCCAGAACAGGGAGACCGCAGATACGCAGTATTTT
TRBJ2-7	NA	TRBD1	TRBV7-9	CASSLGGQGREQYF	TGTGCCAGCAGCTTAGGAGGACAGGGTCGCGAGCAGTACTTC
TRBJ2-1	NA	TRBD2	TRBV11-3	CASSFGGVNEQFF	TGTGCCAGCAGCTTCGGGGGGGTCAATGAGCAGTTCTTC
TRBJ2-1	NA	NA	TRBV2	CASSRQDNEQFF	TGTGCCAGCAGCCGACAGGACAATGAGCAGTTCTTC
TRBJ1-1	few	TRBD1	TRBV19	CASSTDRDITEAFF	TGTGCCAGTAGTACTGACAGGGATATCACTGAAGCTTTCTTT
TRBJ2-2	once	NA	TRBV5-1	CASSFGLEGGSGELFF	TGCGCCAGCAGCTTTGGACTAGAAGGGGGATCCGGGGAGCTGTTTTTT
TRBJ2-7	NA	TRBD1	TRBV7-3	CASSPGTGRYEQYF	TGTGCCAGCAGTCCCGGGACAGGGCGCTACGAGCAGTACTTC
TRBJ2-1	NA	TRBD1	TRBV2	CASSDRDRGGNEQFF	TGTGCCAGCAGTGACCGGGACAGGGGAGGCAATGAGCAGTTCTTC
TRBJ1-1	few	TRBD1	TRBV18	CASSSDRVNTEAFF	TGTGCCAGCTCATCGGACAGGGTGAACACTGAAGCTTTCTTT
TRBJ1-6	NA	NA	TRBV4-2	CASSQSRHNSPLHF	TGTGCCAGCAGCCAAAGCAGGCATAATTCACCCCTCCACTTT
TRBJ1-2	NA	NA	TRBV5-1	CASSLDTGLDYGYTF	TGCGCCAGCAGCTTGGATACAGGGCTTGACTATGGCTACACCTTC
TRBJ2-1	NA	NA	TRBV29-1	CSVGDFKSRGEQFF	TGCAGCGTTGGGGACTTTAAGTCCCGGGGTGAGCAGTTCTTC
TRBJ1-2	NA	NA	TRBV5-1	CASSPAGSYGYTF	TGCGCCAGCAGCCCGGCTGGGAGCTATGGCTACACCTTC
TRBJ2-1	NA	NA	TRBV7-2	CASSLDQGGAQFF	TGTGCCAGCAGCTTAGATCAGGGCGGGGCGCAGTTCTTC
TRBJ1-4	few	TRBD1	TRBV11-2	CASSLGQGESEKLFF	TGTGCCAGCAGCTTAGGGCAGGGGGAGAGTGAAAAACTGTTTTTT
TRBJ2-5	NA	TRBD2	TRBV11-2	CASSLDGAGGKETQYF	TGTGCCAGCAGCTTAGACGGAGCGGGAGGGAAAGAGACCCAGTACTTC
TRBJ2-5	once	TRBD2	TRBV7-9	CASSPGTSGGSQETQYF	TGTGCCAGCAGCCCCGGGACTAGCGGGGGGTCTCAAGAGACCCAGTACTTC
TRBJ1-1	NA	TRBD1	TRBV5-1	CASSLVTGGVTEAFF	TGCGCCAGCAGCTTGGTAACAGGGGGGGTCACTGAAGCTTTCTTT
TRBJ1-1	NA	NA	TRBV11-3	CASSLDGTQGTFF	TGTGCCAGCAGCTTGGACGGGACACAGGGAACTTTCTTT
TRBJ1-4	NA	NA	TRBV29-1	CSVEQRTEGEKLFF	TGCAGCGTTGAACAGAGGACAGAAGGGGAAAAACTGTTTTTT
TRBJ2-3	NA	NA	TRBV19	CASSAFFGVSTDTQYF	TGTGCCAGTAGTGCCTTTTTCGGGGTTAGCACAGATACGCAGTATTTT
TRBJ2-5	NA	NA	TRBV7-3	CASSSEGTETQYF	TGTGCCAGCAGCTCGGAGGGGACGGAGACCCAGTACTTC
TRBJ2-1	NA	TRBD2	TRBV19	CASTRTSGSASYNEQFF	TGTGCCAGTACCCGGACTAGCGGGAGTGCGTCCTACAATGAGCAGTTCTTC
TRBJ2-1	NA	TRBD2	TRBV2	CASRDREGVSSEQFF	TGTGCCAGCAGGGACCGGGAGGGAGTTTCTAGTGAGCAGTTCTTC
TRBJ1-4	NA	NA	TRBV25-1	CASSHGAREKLFF	TGTGCCAGCAGTCATGGGGCGCGGGAAAAACTGTTTTTT
TRBJ2-7	NA	NA	TRBV9	CASSLTNGGEQYF	TGTGCCAGCAGCCTCACTAATGGGGGGGAGCAGTACTTC
TRBJ1-3	NA	NA	TRBV7-8	CASSLEAGSSGNTIYF	TGTGCCAGCAGCTTAGAGGCCGGGAGCTCTGGAAACACCATATATTTT
TRBJ2-3	NA	TRBD2	TRBV20-1	CSASTASGGDGTDTQYF	TGCAGTGCTAGTACGGCTAGCGGGGGGGACGGCACAGATACGCAGTATTTT
TRBJ2-3	once	NA	TRBV6-4	CASSNGVRRDTQYF	TGTGCCAGCAGCAACGGAGTTCGTCGAGATACGCAGTATTTT
TRBJ1-6	NA	TRBD1	TRBV5-1	CASSLRQGEDSPLHF	TGCGCCAGCAGCTTGAGGCAGGGGGAAGATTCACCCCTCCACTTT
TRBJ1-5	NA	TRBD1	TRBV4-1	CASSPDRAVQPQHF	TGCGCCAGCAGTCCCGACAGGGCGGTCCAGCCCCAGCATTTT
TRBJ1-4	once	NA	TRBV2	CASSEGVPELFF	TGTGCCAGCAGTGAGGGAGTTCCGGAACTGTTTTTT
TRBJ2-1	NA	NA	TRBV18	CASSQGSGAYNEQFF	TGTGCCAGCTCCCAAGGATCAGGCGCCTACAATGAGCAGTTCTTC
TRBJ1-5	few	NA	TRBV6-5	CASSRGSGSNQPQHF	TGTGCCAGCAGCCGGGGTAGTGGGAGCAATCAGCCCCAGCATTTT
TRBJ1-2	NA	NA	TRBV7-2	CASSHPPSGHGYTF	TGTGCCAGCAGCCATCCCCCGTCTGGCCATGGCTACACCTTC
TRBJ1-2	NA	TRBD1	TRBV19	CASTTGGTRWDGYTF	TGTGCCAGTACGACAGGGGGCACGAGATGGGATGGCTACACCTTC
TRBJ1-1	NA	NA	TRBV7-2	CASSPAGAATEAFF	TGTGCCAGCAGCCCCGCGGGGGCGGCCACTGAAGCTTTCTTT
TRBJ2-7	NA	TRBD2	TRBV2	CASSFRGGAVEQYF	TGTGCCAGCAGTTTCCGCGGGGGGGCCGTCGAGCAGTACTTC